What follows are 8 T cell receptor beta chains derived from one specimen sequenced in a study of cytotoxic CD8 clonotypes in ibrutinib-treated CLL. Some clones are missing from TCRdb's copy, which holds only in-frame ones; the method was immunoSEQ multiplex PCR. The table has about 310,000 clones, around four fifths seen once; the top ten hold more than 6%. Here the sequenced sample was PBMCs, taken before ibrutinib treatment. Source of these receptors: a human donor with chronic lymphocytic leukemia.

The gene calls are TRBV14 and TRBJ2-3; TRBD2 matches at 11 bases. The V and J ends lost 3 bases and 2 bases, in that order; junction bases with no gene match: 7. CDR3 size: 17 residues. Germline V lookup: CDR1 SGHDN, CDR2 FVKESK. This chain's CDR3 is CASSQRVAGGPTDTQYF. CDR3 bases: TGTGCCAGCAGCCAGAGAGTAGCGGGAGGGCCCACAGATACGCAGTATTTT.

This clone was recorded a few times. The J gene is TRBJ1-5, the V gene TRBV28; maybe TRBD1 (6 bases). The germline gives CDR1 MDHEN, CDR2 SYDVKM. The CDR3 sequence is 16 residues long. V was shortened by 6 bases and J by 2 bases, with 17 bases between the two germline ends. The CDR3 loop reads CASSPGGGEGNQPQHF. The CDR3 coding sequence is TGTGCCAGCAGCCCGGGGGGGGGCGAAGGCAATCAGCCCCAGCATTTT.

CDR3 DNA: TGTGCCAGCAGTCGGGACAGGGGGCTAGAGACCCAGTACTTC. Residues: CASSRDRGLETQYF. This rearrangement joins TRBV27 to TRBJ2-5; 12 bases map to TRBD1. CDR1 is MNHEY, CDR2 SMNVEV, per germline (reference sequence). The trim removed 5 bases at V and 4 bases at J, leaving 2 bases unmatched. This CDR3 comprises 14 residues.

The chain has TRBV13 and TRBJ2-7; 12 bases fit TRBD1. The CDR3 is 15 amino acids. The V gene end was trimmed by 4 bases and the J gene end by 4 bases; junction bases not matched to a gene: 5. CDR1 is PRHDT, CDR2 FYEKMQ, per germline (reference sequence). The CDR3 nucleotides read TGTGCCAGCAGCTGGCCGGGACAGGGGGCATACGAGCAGTACTTC. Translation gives CASSWPGQGAYEQYF. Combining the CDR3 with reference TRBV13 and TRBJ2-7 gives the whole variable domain AAGVIQSPRHLIKEKRETATLKCYPIPRHDTVYWYQQGPGQDPQFLISFYEKMQSDKGSIPDRFSAQQFSDYHSELNMSSLELGDSALYFCASSWPGQGAYEQYFGPGTRLTVT.

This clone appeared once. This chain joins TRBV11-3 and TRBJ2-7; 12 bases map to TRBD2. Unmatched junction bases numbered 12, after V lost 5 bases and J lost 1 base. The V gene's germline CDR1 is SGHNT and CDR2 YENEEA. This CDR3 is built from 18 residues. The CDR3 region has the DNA TGTGCCAGCAGCAAAGGCGGACTAGCGGGATATGGGTCCTACGAGCAGTACTTC. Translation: CASSKGGLAGYGSYEQYF.

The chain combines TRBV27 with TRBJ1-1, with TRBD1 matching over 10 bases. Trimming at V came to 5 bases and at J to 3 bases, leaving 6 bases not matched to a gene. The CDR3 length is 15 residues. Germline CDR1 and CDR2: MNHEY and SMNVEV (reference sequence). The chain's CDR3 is CASSVGTGADTEAFF. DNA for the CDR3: TGTGCCAGCAGTGTTGGGACAGGGGCCGACACTGAAGCTTTCTTT.

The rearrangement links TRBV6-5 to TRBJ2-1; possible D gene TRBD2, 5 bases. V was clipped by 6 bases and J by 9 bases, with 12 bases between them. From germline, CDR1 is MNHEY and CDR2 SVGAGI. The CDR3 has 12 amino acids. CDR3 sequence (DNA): TGTGCCAGCAGCCCCCCCGAGGGTGAGCAGTTCTTC. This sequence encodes CASSPPEGEQFF.

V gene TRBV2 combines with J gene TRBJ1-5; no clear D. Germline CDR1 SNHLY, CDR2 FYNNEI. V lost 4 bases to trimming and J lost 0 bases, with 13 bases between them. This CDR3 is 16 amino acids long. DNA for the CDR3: TGTGCCAGCAGTGTCCAGATTACTTATAGCAATCAGCCCCAGCATTTT. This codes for CASSVQITYSNQPQHF.